This T cell receptor (beta chain) was profiled in a study of T cell changes during pregnancy in multiple sclerosis. V lost 1 base and J 1 base, leaving 12 bases between the germline ends. The germline V gene encodes CDR1 SGHTA and CDR2 FQGNSA. CDR3 length equals 16 residues. Profiling relied on immunoSEQ multiplex PCR, and the TCRdb table lists in-frame clones only, not all of them. The profile shows about 59,000 clones, over 85% of them singletons. The J gene is TRBJ2-3, the V gene TRBV7-2, with TRBD1 as a possible D gene (6 bases). The sequence came from a female donor with multiple sclerosis, enrolled in a pregnancy study. Here the sequenced sample was CD8+ T cells from peripheral blood mononuclear cells, taken in the third trimester of pregnancy. The CDR3 DNA reads TGTGCCAGCAGCTTAGAGGACAGAATACGCACAGATACGCAGTATTTT. As protein: CASSLEDRIRTDTQYF.